The table lists the clone carrying this T cell receptor (beta chain) with many counts. Germline CDR1 and CDR2: GTSNPN and SVGIG (reference sequence). V was cut by 0 bases and J by 1 base, with 10 bases left in between. This CDR3 has 15 amino acids. Time point here: newly diagnosed GD, antithyroid drugs for less than 3 months. Extracted RNA from PBMCs served as the source of the TCR library. This record belongs to a study of regulatory T cells in long-lasting Graves disease. Combining iRepertoire HTBI primers with Arm-PCR of CDR3 regions, the authors built TCR beta libraries. TCRdb called the multiplex PCR reads again in MiXCR, with one record for every CDR3 protein. Here the sample spans over 350,000 distinct CDR3 sequences, over 12% being singletons. The same data also contributed to another study, on T cells in Graves' hyperthyroidism and ophthalmopathy. That paper states: The model foresaw ophthalmopathy a median about 6.5 months prior to onset.

V gene TRBV30 combines with J gene TRBJ1-5; D ambiguous. The specimen was peripheral blood mononuclear cells (PBMCs), collected at new diagnosis, from a patient treated with antithyroid drugs. The TCR originated in a woman between 40 and 55 years old with Graves disease. CDR3 sequence: CAWSVLGPSNQPQHF. DNA of the CDR3: TGTGCCTGGAGTGTACTTGGCCCGAGCAATCAGCCCCAGCATTTT.